One sample yielded the 18 T cell receptor beta chains listed below, sequenced in a study of identical twins. TCRdb processed the 5' RACE reads anew with MiXCR; each CDR3 protein has one entry. The sample records more than 400,000 distinct CDR3 sequences, approximately 14% being singletons. These data are also associated with another study on yellow fever vaccine responses in identical twins.

Sequencing was done on a sample of CD4+ T cells sorted from blood. These TCRs come from a woman between 18 and 29 years old in good health.

This chain joins TRBV11-3 and TRBJ2-1, with D possibly being TRBD1 (7 bases). The CDR3 is made up of 14 amino acids. The V gene lost 9 bases and the J gene lost 3 bases, with 15 bases spanning the gap. CDR1 SGHNT and CDR2 YENEEA come from the germline V gene. Here the CDR3 DNA reads TGTGCCAGTACTCCAGGGGGAGGCTACAATGAGCAGTTCTTC. Its translation is CASTPGGGYNEQFF.

This clonotype was detected a few times. CDR3 protein: CAITPGRDYGYTF. The CDR3 coding sequence is TGTGCCATCACCCCGGGAAGAGACTATGGCTACACCTTC. This sequence joins TRBV10-3 and TRBJ1-2; D ambiguous. CDR1 and CDR2 (germline): ENHRY, SYGVKD. V was cut by 7 bases and J by 3 bases, with 12 bases left in between. The CDR3 loop spans 13 amino acids.

V and J are TRBV19 and TRBJ1-4; possible D gene TRBD1, 5 bases. V lost 6 bases and J lost 7, with 18 bases in between. CDR1 is LNHDA and CDR2 is SQIVND in the germline V gene (reference sequence). This CDR3 has 15 amino acids. The CDR3 sequence is CASSRPADGGEKLFF. In nucleotides, the CDR3 is TGTGCCAGTAGCCGCCCCGCCGACGGGGGTGAAAAACTGTTTTTT.

V and J are TRBV12-3 or TRBV12-4 and TRBJ2-7; 9 bases fit TRBD1. J lost 3 bases, V lost 2 bases, and 5 bases had no gene match. The CDR3 is 15 amino acids. Written as DNA, the CDR3 is TGTGCCAGCAGTTTAAGGAACAGGGGGCTCTACGAGCAGTACTTC. Residues: CASSLRNRGLYEQYF.

This clonotype occurred a few times. The rearrangement joins TRBV3-1 to TRBJ2-1; a possible D gene is TRBD2 (7 bases). Germline V gives CDR1 LGHDT, CDR2 YNNKEL (reference sequence). The V end lost 4 bases, the J end lost 2 bases, and 12 bases lay between the germline ends. This CDR3 has 15 residues. Here the CDR3 DNA reads TGTGCCAGCAGCCCCATGGGGGGGCCCTACAATGAGCAGTTCTTC. This gives the protein CASSPMGGPYNEQFF.

This clonotype was counted a few times. The rearrangement links TRBV3-1 to TRBJ2-1; 8 bases map to TRBD2. Germline V CDR1 and CDR2: LGHDT, YNNKEL (reference sequence). The CDR3 extends over 13 amino acids. V dropped 4 bases and J dropped 7; count of bases not matched to a gene: 3. CDR3 sequence (DNA): TGTGCCAGCAGCCGGACTAGCAGGAATGAGCAGTTCTTC. Amino acid sequence: CASSRTSRNEQFF.

This rearrangement joins TRBV3-1 to TRBJ1-1; 7 bases align to TRBD1. The ends lost 4 bases at V and 1 base at J; junction bases unmatched: 6. The germline gives CDR1 LGHDT, CDR2 YNNKEL (reference sequence). CDR3 length equals 15 residues. Here the CDR3 DNA reads TGTGCCAGCAGCCGAGGACAGGTTCCGAACACTGAAGCTTTCTTT. It specifies CASSRGQVPNTEAFF.

This clonotype has at least ten counts. V usage is TRBV7-2 and J usage is TRBJ2-3, with 11 bases lining up with TRBD2. Germline V CDR1 and CDR2: SGHTA, FQGNSA. This CDR3 is 16 amino acids long. After removal of 5 bases from V and 4 bases from J, the junction contained 8 bases not matched to a gene. Here the CDR3 DNA reads TGTGCCAGCAGCCAATGGACTAGCGGGTGGGCAGATACGCAGTATTTT. Protein sequence: CASSQWTSGWADTQYF.

In its sample, this clonotype was seen many times. V and J are TRBV29-1 and TRBJ2-5, with D maybe TRBD1 (6 bases). Trimming left V 2 bases short and J 2 bases short, with 6 bases between. The CDR3 is 12 residues long. Germline values: CDR1 SQVTM, CDR2 ANQGSEA. The CDR3 loop reads CSVEQGQETQYF. In DNA form, the CDR3 reads TGCAGCGTTGAACAGGGGCAAGAGACCCAGTACTTC.

The table lists this clonotype with a few counts. The rearrangement joins TRBV10-2 to TRBJ2-3, with 11 bases lining up with TRBD2. Per germline, CDR1 WSHSY and CDR2 SAAADI. The trim removed 6 bases at V and 1 base at J, leaving 6 bases unmatched. The CDR3 is 16 amino acids. The CDR3 sequence is CASSFLSGGGTDTQYF. The CDR3, as DNA: TGCGCCAGCAGCTTCCTTAGCGGGGGGGGCACAGATACGCAGTATTTT.

V is TRBV5-1 and J is TRBJ2-3; 10 bases are a match to TRBD2. The CDR3 is 16 amino acids. Per the germline V gene, CDR1 is SGHRS and CDR2 is YFSETQ. J was trimmed by 2 bases and V by 3 bases; bases with no gene match: 6. The CDR3 DNA sequence: TGCGCCAGCAGCTCTAGGACTAGCGGATACACAGATACGCAGTATTTT. Encoded protein: CASSSRTSGYTDTQYF.

This clonotype was seen a few times. The genes are TRBV24-1 and TRBJ2-3, with 13 positions matching TRBD2. The CDR3 spans 18 residues. Per the germline V gene, CDR1 is KGHDR and CDR2 is SFDVKD. The J segment lost 2 bases and the V segment lost 9 bases, leaving 13 bases of the junction unmatched. CDR3 bases: TGTGCCACCCCGGGGACTAGCGGGACCGAGCGTGACACAGATACGCAGTATTTT. Protein: CATPGTSGTERDTDTQYF.

In this sample, this clonotype turned up a few times. CDR3 residues: CASSLYGPVTGGLDEQFF. As DNA, the CDR3 is TGTGCCAGCAGCTTATACGGTCCCGTAACAGGGGGCTTGGATGAGCAGTTCTTC. V usage is TRBV11-2 and J usage is TRBJ2-1, with 9 bases that match TRBD1. CDR3 length equals 18 residues. The J segment lost 8 bases and the V segment lost 2 bases, leaving 16 bases of the junction unmatched. CDR1 is SGHAT and CDR2 is FQNNGV in the germline V gene.

V is TRBV3-1 and J is TRBJ2-2, with D possibly being TRBD1 or TRBD2 (5 bases each). The CDR3 length is 15 residues. The V end lost 6 bases, the J end lost 0 bases, and 11 bases lay between the germline ends. Per the germline V gene, CDR1 is LGHDT and CDR2 is YNNKEL (reference sequence). CDR3 sequence (DNA): TGTGCCAGCAGACTAGGGACGGCGAACACCGGGGAGCTGTTTTTT. As protein: CASRLGTANTGELFF.

This chain joins TRBV7-9 and TRBJ2-3; D gene unclear. CDR3 size: 15 residues. Germline CDR1 SEHNR, CDR2 FQNEAQ (reference sequence). V was clipped by 2 bases and J by 2 bases, with 11 bases between them. The CDR3 coding sequence is TGTGCCAGCAGCTTATCTCGACTCAACACAGATACGCAGTATTTT. It is translated as CASSLSRLNTDTQYF.

A few counts support this clonotype. J is TRBJ2-1 and V is TRBV25-1, with 14 positions matching TRBD2. From germline, CDR1 is MGHDK and CDR2 SYGVNS. There are 18 residues in the CDR3. V dropped 2 bases and J dropped 7; count of bases not matched to a gene: 10. As DNA, the CDR3 is TGTGCCAGCAGTGAAGAATTAGGGACTAGCGGGAGTTTAAATGAGCAGTTCTTC. This codes for CASSEELGTSGSLNEQFF.

The table lists this clonotype with a few counts. The genes are TRBV11-1 and TRBJ2-3; 15 nucleotides line up with TRBD2. Germline CDR1 SGHAT, CDR2 FQDESV (reference sequence). This CDR3 is built from 18 residues. V gave up 4 bases and J gave up 3 bases; unmatched junction bases: 8. DNA for the CDR3: TGTGCCAGCAGCTACGGACTAGCGGGGGGGCCGGGGACAGATACGCAGTATTTT. This codes for CASSYGLAGGPGTDTQYF.

This clonotype has only a few counts. V is TRBV12-3 or TRBV12-4 and J is TRBJ2-1, with 11 bases matching TRBD2. This CDR3 is built from 15 residues. V was pared by 2 bases and J by 15 bases, with 12 bases of the junction left unmatched. The CDR3 protein is CASSLSASGRSGSFF. As DNA, the CDR3 is TGTGCCAGCAGTTTATCGGCTAGCGGGAGGTCCGGGTCGTTCTTC.